These T cell receptor beta chains were read from a single sample in a study of blood T cell repertoires in COVID-19. Assay: immunoSEQ multiplex PCR; the TCRdb copy retains only in-frame clones and omits some. The sample has 150,000 to 200,000 clones, roughly 87% seen once. The sequenced material came from PBMCs or T cells enriched from blood (not recorded which). These receptors came from a human donor with acute COVID-19. The donor label of this sample is uncertain. Both conserved end residues are part of each CDR3. D genes are given only for firm matches. A clone size is listed for some rows: how often the clone was seen (once, few, many), or a class if it is expanded.

>.|.|TRBJ1-5|TRBV5-6
TGTGCCAGCAGCTTGGGTGGGGGAGGAGGAAATCAGCCCCAGCATTTT
CASSLGGGGGNQPQHF
>.|TRBD1|TRBJ1-4|TRBV12-3/TRBV12-4
TGTGCCAGCAGTTTATACAGGGGCGAAAAACTGTTTTTT
CASSLYRGEKLFF
>few|TRBD1|TRBJ2-2|TRBV6-5
TGTGCCAGCAGCGGACAGGGGTCCACCGGGGAGCTGTTTTTT
CASSGQGSTGELFF
>.|TRBD1|TRBJ2-5|TRBV28
TGTGCCAGCAGGAACAGGGGGCGCGATACGGACCAGTACTTC
CASRNRGRDTDQYF
>.|.|TRBJ1-2|TRBV6-5
TGTGCCAGCAGTTTTCAGGGTAGCTATGGCTACACCTTC
CASSFQGSYGYTF
>.|.|TRBJ2-3|TRBV19
TGTGCCAGTAGTATGGCACAGCTAGATACGCAGTATTTT
CASSMAQLDTQYF
>.|TRBD2|TRBJ2-7|TRBV19
TGTGCCAGTAGTATAGGCGGGGGACCCGCCTACGAGCAGTACTTC
CASSIGGGPAYEQYF
>.|.|TRBJ2-1|TRBV19
TGTGCCAGTAGCCAATGTAGGGAGTGTGAGCAGTTCTTC
CASSQCRECEQFF
>.|.|TRBJ1-1|TRBV25-1
TGTGCCAGCAGTCCAAACAGGGATAACACTGAAGCTTTCTTT
CASSPNRDNTEAFF
>once|.|TRBJ1-1|TRBV5-6
TGTGCCAGCAGCTTTGAATCAGTGGCGGGCACTGAAGCTTTCTTT
CASSFESVAGTEAFF
>.|.|TRBJ2-1|TRBV5-1
TGCGCCAGCAGCTTGGGACAGGTGGGATACAATGAGCAGTTCTTC
CASSLGQVGYNEQFF
>.|TRBD1|TRBJ2-7|TRBV7-6
TGTGCCAGCAGCTTAGCGTTAGCCGGGACAGGGAGCGGGGACGAGCAGTACTTC
CASSLALAGTGSGDEQYF
>once|TRBD2|TRBJ2-1|TRBV4-2
TGTGCCAGCAGCCAAGATGGCACTAGCGGGGGACATGAGCAGTTCTTC
CASSQDGTSGGHEQFF
>.|.|TRBJ1-3|TRBV30
TGTGCTTTGGGGGCAAGTTATGGAAACACCATATATTTT
CALGASYGNTIYF
>once|.|TRBJ2-3|TRBV5-1
TGCGCCAGCAGCTTAGTAGGCACAGATACGCAGTATTTT
CASSLVGTDTQYF
>.|TRBD1|TRBJ1-2|TRBV6-5
TGTGCCAGCAGTTGGGACAGAACTGCTAACTATGGCTACACCTTC
CASSWDRTANYGYTF
>.|TRBD1|TRBJ2-3|TRBV3-1/TRBV3-2
TGTGCCAGCAACGAACAGGGGAAAGGAGATACGCAGTATTTT
CASNEQGKGDTQYF
>.|TRBD1|TRBJ1-4|TRBV4-2
TGTGCCAGCAGCCAAGATCCGGGACAGGGGAGGGAAAAACTGTTTTTT
CASSQDPGQGREKLFF
>.|.|TRBJ1-2|TRBV19
TGTGCCAGTAGTATACCGTCCCCGACGGACTTGAACTATGGCTACACCTTC
CASSIPSPTDLNYGYTF
>.|.|TRBJ1-5|TRBV14
TGTGCCAGCAGCCATCAGGGTTCGGGTCAGCCCCAGCATTTT
CASSHQGSGQPQHF
>.|.|TRBJ2-3|TRBV25-1
TGTGCCAGCAGTGAATACAGGGGGGAGGTGAATACGCAGTATTTT
CASSEYRGEVNTQYF
>.|.|TRBJ1-1|TRBV18
TGTGCCAGCTCACCTACGGAGGGCACTGAAGCTTTCTTT
CASSPTEGTEAFF
>.|.|TRBJ1-1|TRBV5-1
TGCGCCAGCAGCTTGGCCGGGGGAGAAGGGACTGAAGCTTTCTTT
CASSLAGGEGTEAFF
>.|.|TRBJ2-7|TRBV5-1
TGCGCCAGCAGCTTGAGGCTAGCTTACGAGCAGTACTTC
CASSLRLAYEQYF
>.|.|TRBJ1-2|TRBV6-5
TGTGCCAGCTCGCAACGCCGGGGGGCCTATGGCTACACCTTC
CASSQRRGAYGYTF
>few|TRBD1|TRBJ1-6|TRBV9
TGTGCCAGCAGCGCACAGGGGGCACCCAATTCACCCCTCCACTTT
CASSAQGAPNSPLHF
>.|.|TRBJ2-5|TRBV5-1
TGCGCCAGCAGCTCGCTTCAGGGTGGCCAGGAGACCCAGTACTTC
CASSSLQGGQETQYF
>.|.|TRBJ1-4|TRBV18
TGTGCCAGCTCACCGCTAACACGGCGGGGGAGGCGAGAAAAACTGTTTTTT
CASSPLTRRGRREKLFF
>.|TRBD1|TRBJ2-7|TRBV5-1
TGCGCCAGCAGCTTGCAGGGGGACGGCGAGCAGTACTTC
CASSLQGDGEQYF
>.|TRBD2|TRBJ2-1|TRBV4-2
TGTGCCAGCAGCCAAACCACTAGCGGGGGGGTACATGAGCAGTTCTTC
CASSQTTSGGVHEQFF
>.|TRBD2|TRBJ2-7|TRBV5-1
TGCGCCAGCAGCAGACCCGGGACTAGCGGGGTTGAGCAGTACTTC
CASSRPGTSGVEQYF
>.|TRBD2|TRBJ2-2|TRBV9
TGTGCCAGCAGCGTAGACGCTAGCGGGGCCTTAAACACCGGGGAGCTGTTTTTT
CASSVDASGALNTGELFF
>.|TRBD2|TRBJ2-3|TRBV3-1/TRBV3-2
TGTGCCAGCAGCCAAGGGGTCGAGCGGGGCCCGATGGACGATACGCAGTATTTT
CASSQGVERGPMDDTQYF
>once|TRBD1|TRBJ1-2|TRBV6-5
TGTGCCAGCAGTAAGGGGACAGGGGGTGACTATGGCTACACCTTC
CASSKGTGGDYGYTF
>once|.|TRBJ1-4|TRBV5-1
TGCGCCAGCAGCTTAGTAGGCAGGGTCGGACCTAATGAAAAACTGTTTTTT
CASSLVGRVGPNEKLFF
>.|TRBD1|TRBJ1-1|TRBV5-1
TGCGCCAGCAGCTTGTATCTTACAGGGGGCAGAAAGAACACTGAAGCTTTCTTT
CASSLYLTGGRKNTEAFF
>.|.|TRBJ2-5|TRBV6-2/TRBV6-3
TGTGCCAGCAGTGAGACAGGTGAAGAGACCCAGTACTTC
CASSETGEETQYF